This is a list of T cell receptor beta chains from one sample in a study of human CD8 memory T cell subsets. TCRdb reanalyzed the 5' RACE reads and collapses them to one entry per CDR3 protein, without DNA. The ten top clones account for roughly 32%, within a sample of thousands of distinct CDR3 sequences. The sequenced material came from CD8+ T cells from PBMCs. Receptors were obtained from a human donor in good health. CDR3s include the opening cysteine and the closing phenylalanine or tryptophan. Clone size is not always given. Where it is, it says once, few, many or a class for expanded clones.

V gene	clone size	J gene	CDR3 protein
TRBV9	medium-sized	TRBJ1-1	CASSVDVNTEAFF
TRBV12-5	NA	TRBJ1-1	CASALWGAALTEAFF
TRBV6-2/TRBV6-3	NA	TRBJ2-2	CASTLLRDSNTGELFF
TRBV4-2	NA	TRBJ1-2	CASSYTGDNGYTF
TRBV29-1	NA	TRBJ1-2	CSVPMGQFNYGYTF
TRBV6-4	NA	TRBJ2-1	CASSVGGRAYNEQFF
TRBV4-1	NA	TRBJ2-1	CASSLGLFGNFNEQFF
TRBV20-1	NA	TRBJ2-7	CSAFSGTDYYEQYF
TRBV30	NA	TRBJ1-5	CAWSARVGGNQPQHF
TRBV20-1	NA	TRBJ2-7	CSASLSGVEGMNYYEQYF
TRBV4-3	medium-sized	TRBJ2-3	CASSRAGTGSTDTQYF
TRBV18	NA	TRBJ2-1	CASSPLTSGVSGYNEQFF
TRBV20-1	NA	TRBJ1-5	CSARTGGEEQPQHF
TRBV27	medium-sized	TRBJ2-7	CATRGSGSPGEQYF
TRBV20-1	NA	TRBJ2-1	CSAGTGEKGAYNEQFF
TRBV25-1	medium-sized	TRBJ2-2	CASSSQDTDTGELFF
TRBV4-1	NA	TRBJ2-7	CASSSKTTGGPYEQYF
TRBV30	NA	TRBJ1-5	CAWSDLQGGNQPQHF
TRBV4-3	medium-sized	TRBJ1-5	CASSQDKFSNQPQHF
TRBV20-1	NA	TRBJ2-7	CSAGSNSYEQYF
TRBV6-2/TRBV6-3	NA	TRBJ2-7	CASSQDDLYEQYF
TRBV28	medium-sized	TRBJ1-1	CASSNLTGPNTEAFF
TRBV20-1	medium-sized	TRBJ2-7	CSARGRAELNEQYF
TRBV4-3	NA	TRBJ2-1	CASSQDRPQNSGSYPVF
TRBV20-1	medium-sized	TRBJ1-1	CSARYDRATEAFF
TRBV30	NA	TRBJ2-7	CAWGDRGLSYEQYF
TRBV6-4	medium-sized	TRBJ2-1	CASSEGQGDGNEQFF
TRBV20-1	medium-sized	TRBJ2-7	CSAREADRFYEQYF
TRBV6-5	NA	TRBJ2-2	CASSYRPETSAHPNTGELFF